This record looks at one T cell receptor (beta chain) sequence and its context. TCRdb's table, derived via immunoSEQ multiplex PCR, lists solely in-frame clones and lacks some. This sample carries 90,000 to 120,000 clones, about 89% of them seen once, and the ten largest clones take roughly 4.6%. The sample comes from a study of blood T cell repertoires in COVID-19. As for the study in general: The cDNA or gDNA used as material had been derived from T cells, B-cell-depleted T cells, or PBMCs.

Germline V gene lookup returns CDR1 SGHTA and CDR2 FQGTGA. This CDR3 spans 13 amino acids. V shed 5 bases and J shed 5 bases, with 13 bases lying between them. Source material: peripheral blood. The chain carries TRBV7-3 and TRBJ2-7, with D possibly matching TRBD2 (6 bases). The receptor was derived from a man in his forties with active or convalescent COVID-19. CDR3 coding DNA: TGTGCCAGCAGCCAAGGACTACGGAACGAGCAGTACTTC. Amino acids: CASSQGLRNEQYF.